Presented here are 23 T cell receptor beta chains from one specimen sequenced in a study of beta chain features in type 1 diabetes. These TCRs are of unknown antigen specificity. Notes on the study in general: Among all four CD4+ subsets, Type 1 diabetes patients had TCRB CDR3s that were moderately but significantly shorter.

The whole isolated RNA underwent reverse transcription, so sequencing captured expressed TCRB transcripts. Sequencing was performed with immunoSEQ multiplex PCR; in TCRdb, only in-frame clones are kept and a portion is missing. This sample has roughly 180,000 clones, with less than 10% found just once. The sample taken for sequencing was central memory CD4+ T cells from blood. The receptor source for this set is a man between 18 and 35 years old with type 1 diabetes.

The table lists this clone with a few counts. This rearrangement joins TRBV2 to TRBJ2-3, with 11 nucleotides matching TRBD2. Germline lookup yields CDR1 SNHLY and CDR2 FYNNEI. Unmatched junction bases numbered 5, after V lost 5 bases and J lost 4 bases. CDR3 length: 15 amino acids. CDR3 residues: CASSPLAGDADTQYF. CDR3 sequence (DNA): TGTGCCAGCAGTCCACTAGCGGGAGACGCAGATACGCAGTATTTT.

The J gene is TRBJ2-5, the V gene TRBV7-8; D is unclear. The V and J ends lost 5 bases and 5 bases respectively, with 9 bases between them. The CDR3 has 12 amino acids. From germline, CDR1 is SGHVS and CDR2 FQNEAQ. DNA of the CDR3: TGTGCCAGCAGCCATCCGGAGGAGACCCAGTACTTC. Amino acids: CASSHPEETQYF. The whole variable domain, filled in from reference TRBV7-8 and TRBJ2-5, reads GAGVSQSPRYKVAKRGQDVALRCDPISGHVSLFWYQQALGQGPEFLTYFQNEAQLDKSGLPSDRFFAERPEGSVSTLKIQRTQQEDSAVYLCASSHPEETQYFGPGTRLLVL.

This clone has just a few counts. V usage is TRBV2 and J usage is TRBJ1-5; D uncertain. CDR1 is SNHLY and CDR2 is FYNNEI in the germline V gene. V lost 1 base and J lost 10, with 17 bases in between. This CDR3 comprises 15 residues. The CDR3 sequence is CASSEVGSGSLPQHF. The CDR3 DNA reads as TGTGCCAGCAGTGAAGTGGGTTCGGGGAGTCTCCCCCAGCATTTT.

This clone was counted between two and nine times. V usage is TRBV7-9 and J usage is TRBJ1-6, with 7 bases fitting TRBD1. The germline V gene has CDR1 SEHNR and CDR2 FQNEAQ (reference sequence). CDR3 length equals 15 residues. V gave up 3 bases and J gave up 10 bases; unmatched junction bases: 9. CDR3 sequence reads: CASSLRRGQNSPLHF. The CDR3 region has the DNA TGTGCCAGCAGCTTGAGACGGGGACAGAACTCACCCCTCCACTTT.

The J gene is TRBJ2-3, the V gene TRBV5-1, with TRBD1 matching over 7 bases. V gave up 4 bases and J gave up 4 bases; unmatched junction bases: 9. In germline, CDR1 is SGHRS, CDR2 YFSETQ. This CDR3 has 15 amino acids. The CDR3 protein is CASSNTDDRADTQYF. The CDR3 region has the DNA TGCGCCAGCAGCAATACGGACGACAGGGCAGATACGCAGTATTTT.

This clone showed up just a few times. The rearrangement links TRBV7-2 to TRBJ2-1; possibly TRBD1 for D (6 bases). The CDR3 contains 16 residues. V was cut by 1 base and J by 7 bases, with 17 bases left in between. Germline V gene lookup returns CDR1 SGHTA and CDR2 FQGNSA. CDR3 in amino acids: CASSLGLGQQWNEQFF. The CDR3 region has the DNA TGTGCCAGCAGCTTAGGTTTGGGACAACAGTGGAATGAGCAGTTCTTC.

This clone was detected a few times. The chain links TRBV7-8 to TRBJ1-5; D gene uncertain. The CDR3 covers 15 residues. From germline, CDR1 is SGHVS and CDR2 FQNEAQ. The germline V and J ends were trimmed by 5 bases and 6 bases, with 17 bases remaining between them. CDR3 coding DNA: TGTGCCAGCAGCGTAGACACGGGAGCTCGTCAGCCCCAGCATTTT. This sequence encodes CASSVDTGARQPQHF.

V gene TRBV25-1 combines with J gene TRBJ1-1; 9 nucleotides align to TRBD1. Germline V gene lookup returns CDR1 MGHDK and CDR2 SYGVNS. Trimming removed 4 bases from V and 5 bases from J; junction bases left unmatched: 8. CDR3 length equals 15 residues. In DNA, the CDR3 is TGTGCCAGCAGTGCAATAGGACAGGGGAGAACTGAAGCTTTCTTT. As protein: CASSAIGQGRTEAFF. The variable domain in full, completed from reference TRBV25-1 and TRBJ1-1, reads EADIYQTPRYLVIGTGKKITLECSQTMGHDKMYWYQQDPGMELHLIHYSYGVNSTEKGDLSSESTVSRIRTEHFPLTLESARPSHTSQYLCASSAIGQGRTEAFFGQGTRLTVV.

This clone showed up just a few times. The chain recombines TRBV20-1 with TRBJ2-7; possibly TRBD2 for D (6 bases). V was clipped by 0 bases and J by 9 bases, with 6 bases between them. The CDR3 extends over 10 amino acids. The germline CDR1 and CDR2 sequences are DFQATT and SNEGSKA (reference sequence). In DNA form, the CDR3 reads TGCAGTGCTAGAGAGGAGGGGCAGTACTTC. This encodes CSAREEGQYF.

With respect to this clone: Other nucleotide sequences in the sample specify the same CDR3. The J gene is TRBJ1-6, the V gene TRBV5-1, with TRBD1 identical over 9 bases. Trimming took 0 bases from V and 10 from J; bases not matched to a gene: 2. This CDR3 is built from 14 residues. The germline V gene encodes CDR1 SGHRS and CDR2 YFSETQ. The DNA for the CDR3 is TGCGCCAGCAGCTTGGGACAGGGGGACTCACCCCTCCACTTT. Its protein is CASSLGQGDSPLHF.

This clone was counted only a few times. The chain combines TRBV5-6 with TRBJ2-5; D not resolved. Per the germline V gene, CDR1 is SGHDT and CDR2 is YYEEEE. The V and J ends lost 3 bases and 5 bases respectively, with 5 bases between them. The CDR3 length is 11 residues. This CDR3 is CASSSRETQYF. The CDR3, as DNA: TGTGCCAGCAGCTCGCGGGAGACCCAGTACTTC.

The gene calls are TRBV9 and TRBJ1-2; 8 bases line up with TRBD1. V shed 4 bases, J shed 7 bases, and the junction held 12 bases outside the gene matches. Germline V lookup: CDR1 SGDLS, CDR2 YYNGEE. The CDR3 contains 15 residues. CDR3 region: CASSPMTGDVPGYTF. Here the CDR3 DNA reads TGTGCCAGCAGCCCCATGACAGGGGATGTGCCTGGCTACACCTTC. Combining the CDR3 with reference TRBV9 and TRBJ1-2 gives the whole variable domain DSGVTQTPKHLITATGQRVTLRCSPRSGDLSVYWYQQSLDQGLQFLIQYYNGEERAKGNILERFSAQQFPDLHSELNLSSLELGDSALYFCASSPMTGDVPGYTFGSGTRLTVV.

This clone was recorded a few times. The V and J genes are TRBV6-5 and TRBJ2-5; 8 bases agree with TRBD2. Germline CDR1 reads MNHEY; CDR2 reads SVGAGI. J was trimmed by 2 bases and V by 3 bases; bases with no gene match: 2. The CDR3 is made up of 14 amino acids. CDR3 in DNA: TGTGCCAGCAGTTATACTAGCGGTCAAGAGACCCAGTACTTC. It specifies CASSYTSGQETQYF.

This clone was found many times. The chain uses TRBV29-1 and TRBJ2-5; D perhaps matches TRBD1 (6 bases). Trimming stripped 4 bases from V and 5 bases from J, with 17 bases between. Germline V lookup: CDR1 SQVTM, CDR2 ANQGSEA. The CDR3 contains 14 residues. In DNA form, the CDR3 reads TGCAGCGTTGGTCAACGCCAGGGGTGGGAGACCCAGTACTTC. Residues: CSVGQRQGWETQYF.

This clone was counted at least ten times. This specimen includes other DNA sequences encoding the same CDR3. The chain uses TRBV5-4 and TRBJ2-2, with TRBD2 matching 11 bases. The V gene's germline CDR1 is SGHNT and CDR2 YYREEE (reference sequence). V was pared by 2 bases and J by 5 bases, with 2 bases of the junction left unmatched. The length of the CDR3 is 15 residues. The CDR3, as DNA: TGTGCCAGCAGCTTAGGACTAGCGGGTACCGGGGAGCTGTTTTTT. The encoded protein is CASSLGLAGTGELFF.

The chain carries TRBV2 and TRBJ1-6; D is undetermined. The V gene lost 7 bases and the J gene lost 9 bases, with 13 bases spanning the gap. The CDR3 covers 13 residues. Germline CDR1 is SNHLY and CDR2 is FYNNEI. CDR3 loop: CASNPRETSPLHF. For the CDR3, the DNA is TGTGCCAGCAACCCCCGGGAGACTTCACCCCTCCACTTT.

A few counts support this clone. CDR3 in amino acids: CASSRDSNTEAFF. Here the CDR3 DNA reads TGCGCCAGCAGCCGTGACAGTAACACTGAAGCTTTCTTT. The chain joins TRBV5-1 to TRBJ1-1; D possibly corresponds to TRBD1 (5 bases). This CDR3 comprises 13 residues. CDR1 and CDR2 (germline): SGHRS, YFSETQ. Trimming took off 4 bases at V and 2 bases at J, with 9 bases between the two ends.

J is TRBJ2-7 and V is TRBV9, with D possibly TRBD1 on 5 matching bases. Germline values: CDR1 SGDLS, CDR2 YYNGEE. The CDR3 runs to 12 residues. The V end lost 9 bases, the J end lost 3 bases, and 13 bases lay between the germline ends. This CDR3 reads CATSAGNYEQYF. The CDR3 DNA reads TGTGCCACCAGTGCAGGGAACTACGAGCAGTACTTC.

This clone was detected a few times. This chain joins TRBV4-1 and TRBJ2-5, with TRBD1 matching 8 bases. Germline V lookup: CDR1 MGHRA, CDR2 YSYEKL. There are 19 residues in the CDR3. With 2 bases clipped from V and 4 bases from J, the junction kept 18 bases outside the gene matches. CDR3 sequence reads: CASSQSPGAAAGGLETQYF. The CDR3 DNA reads TGCGCCAGCAGCCAATCCCCGGGGGCCGCCGCAGGGGGCTTAGAGACCCAGTACTTC.

The chain joins TRBV7-6 to TRBJ2-3; D is ambiguous. The germline CDR1 and CDR2 sequences are SGHVS and FNYEAQ. Trimming cost V 5 bases and J 0 bases, with 9 bases left between them. This CDR3 region has 14 residues. The CDR3 DNA is TGTGCCAGCAGCGGCTCCGGGAGCACAGATACGCAGTATTTT. It is translated as CASSGSGSTDTQYF.

This clone was seen more than once but under ten times. This chain uses TRBV25-1 with TRBJ1-2; D possibly corresponds to TRBD1 (5 bases). The V gene lost 3 bases and the J gene lost 5 bases, with 13 bases spanning the gap. The CDR3 has 14 residues. Germline-derived CDR1 and CDR2 are MGHDK and SYGVNS. The CDR3 coding sequence is TGTGCCAGCAGTGACGGGCGGGAGGGGTATGGCTACACCTTC. It translates to CASSDGREGYGYTF.

The chain uses TRBV29-1 and TRBJ1-5; 10 bases agree with TRBD1. The CDR3 runs to 13 residues. V trimming: 5 bases; J trimming: 4 bases; junction bases outside the gene matches: 2. Germline values: CDR1 SQVTM, CDR2 ANQGSEA. The CDR3: CSVRDRGNQPQHF. CDR3 bases: TGCAGCGTTAGGGACAGGGGAAATCAGCCCCAGCATTTT.

This clone has just a few counts. The junction does not match germline at one end; this may be a read error. The chain joins TRBV10-3 to TRBJ1-2; no firm D call. CDR3 length equals 14 residues. Per germline, CDR1 ENHRY and CDR2 SYGVKD. The CDR3 protein is CASSYSPETYGYTF. In nucleotides, the CDR3 is TGTGCCAGCAGTTACTCGCCCGAAACCTATGGCTACACCTTC.